This TCR beta chain was recovered during a study of monozygotic twins with inflammatory bowel disease. Findings and caveats of the study: For IBD patients, clonotypes shared with others were fewer than for healthy twins, especially with disease activity. Telling different T cell subtypes apart from each other was not possible.

Germline loops: CDR1 LGHNA, CDR2 YSLEER. This CDR3 comprises 15 residues. For both chains, the TCRalpha and TCRbeta cDNA went through two nested PCRs of around 15 and 9 cycles. TCRdb reanalyzed the 5' RACE reads and collapses them to one entry per CDR3 protein, without DNA. Its table records some 160,000 distinct CDR3 sequences. Blood was collected, roughly 2.5 ml per donor. In regard to this clonotype: The antigen is undetermined.

This chain links TRBV4-3 with TRBJ2-1; TCRdb gives TRBD2 as the D gene, but with no DNA this cannot be confirmed. This receptor was taken from a human donor with ulcerative colitis or Crohn's disease, or a healthy co-twin of an affected twin (not recorded which). Sequenced: blood. The CDR3 protein is CASSQDPGRGNEQFF.